Listed below are T cell receptor beta chains from one sample, sequenced in a study of molecular identifiers for immune sequencing clone quantification. TCRdb redid the calling of the PCR reads with MiXCR, one entry per CDR3 protein. The sample lists about 510,000 distinct CDR3 sequences, about 21% occurring once. The specimen sequenced was naive CD8+ T cells from blood, with Jurkat cell RNA spiked in. The origin of the receptors is a human donor in good health. Some libraries in this study had Jurkat cell RNA spiked in. Each CDR3 is given with its conserved first and last residue. A D gene is named only where the DNA matches it firmly. Clone sizes are given selectively: once, few, many, or a class where the clone is expanded.

D gene,clone size,J gene,V gene,CDR3 protein,CDR3 DNA
NA,many,TRBJ2-3,TRBV5-6,CASSLVGNDTQYF,TGTGCCAGCAGCTTGGTGGGCAACGATACGCAGTATTTT
TRBD2,NA,TRBJ2-1,TRBV19,CASSIWLAGGSEQFF,TGTGCCAGTAGTATTTGGCTAGCGGGAGGAAGTGAGCAGTTCTTC
NA,NA,TRBJ2-7,TRBV29-1,CSVVTAVGPNEQYF,TGCAGCGTCGTCACTGCAGTGGGACCGAATGAGCAGTACTTC
NA,NA,TRBJ1-4,TRBV4-3,CASSQVTGLGEKLFF,TGCGCCAGCAGCCAAGTTACAGGACTTGGAGAAAAACTGTTTTTT
NA,few,TRBJ1-1,TRBV11-2,CASSPDGLLNTEAFF,TGTGCCAGCAGCCCAGACGGTCTACTGAACACTGAAGCTTTCTTT
NA,few,TRBJ2-7,TRBV30,CAWSEGANPLYEQYF,TGTGCCTGGAGCGAAGGGGCTAACCCCCTCTACGAGCAGTACTTC
NA,many,TRBJ2-7,TRBV20-1,CSAREEGLQYF,TGCAGTGCTAGAGAAGAGGGACTGCAGTACTTC
NA,many,TRBJ2-1,TRBV4-1,CASSQGSNEQFF,TGCGCCAGCAGCCAAGGAAGTAATGAGCAGTTCTTC
NA,NA,TRBJ2-3,TRBV6-5,CASTPDRHTQYF,TGTGCCAGCACCCCGGACAGACATACGCAGTATTTT
TRBD1,NA,TRBJ2-2,TRBV7-9,CASSLMTGANTGELFF,TGTGCCAGCAGCTTGATGACAGGGGCGAACACCGGGGAGCTGTTTTTT
TRBD1,NA,TRBJ1-1,TRBV7-9,CAGSSTDRENTEAFF,TGTGCCGGCAGCTCCACGGACAGGGAGAACACTGAGGCTTTCTTT
TRBD1,NA,TRBJ1-2,TRBV7-9,CASSSGTASGYTF,TGTGCCAGCAGCTCCGGGACAGCGTCAGGCTACACCTTC
NA,NA,TRBJ1-3,TRBV29-1,CSVTLGTSSLNTIYF,TGCAGCGTGACCCTCGGGACCTCCTCCCTAAACACCATATATTTT
NA,few,TRBJ2-5,TRBV19,CASSPGAQGLEETQYF,TGTGCCAGTAGCCCGGGAGCACAGGGCTTGGAAGAGACCCAGTACTTC
TRBD1,few,TRBJ1-6,TRBV6-5,CASSYSGTGIGSYNSPLHF,TGTGCCAGCAGTTACTCCGGGACAGGGATAGGTAGTTATAATTCACCCCTCCACTTT
NA,many,TRBJ2-7,TRBV4-3,CASSQEQGDASYEQYF,TGCGCCAGCAGCCAGGAACAGGGTGACGCCTCCTACGAGCAGTACTTC
NA,many,TRBJ2-3,TRBV29-1,CSVPLADTQYF,TGCAGCGTCCCGTTGGCAGATACGCAGTATTTT
NA,many,TRBJ2-3,TRBV7-6,CASSLDHPAQTDTQYF,TGTGCCAGCAGCTTAGACCACCCAGCGCAGACAGATACGCAGTATTTT
NA,NA,TRBJ2-5,TRBV7-2,CASSLWGPSQGTQYF,TGTGCCAGCAGCTTATGGGGACCCTCCCAAGGGACCCAGTACTTC
NA,NA,TRBJ1-4,TRBV12-3/TRBV12-4,CASSNYRAVGEKLFF,TGTGCCAGCAGTAACTACAGGGCGGTAGGTGAAAAACTGTTTTTT
NA,many,TRBJ2-3,TRBV7-9,CASSAVVRSGTDTQYF,TGTGCCAGCAGCGCAGTGGTACGGTCGGGCACAGATACGCAGTATTTT
TRBD2,NA,TRBJ2-3,TRBV7-6,CASSFSSGGPPDTQYF,TGTGCCAGCAGCTTTTCTAGCGGGGGGCCCCCAGATACGCAGTATTTT
NA,NA,TRBJ1-1,TRBV27,CASSLSNPDNVNTEAFF,TGTGCCAGCAGTCTCTCCAATCCCGACAACGTGAACACTGAAGCTTTCTTT
NA,NA,TRBJ1-4,TRBV12-5,CASGLPGGKLFF,TGTGCTAGTGGTTTGCCGGGGGGAAAACTGTTTTTT
NA,NA,TRBJ2-3,TRBV6-2/TRBV6-3,CASEGQGTQYF,TGTGCCAGCGAAGGGCAGGGGACGCAGTATTTT
NA,many,TRBJ2-3,TRBV20-1,CSYKGGPTDTQYF,TGCAGTTACAAGGGGGGGCCCACAGATACGCAGTATTTT
NA,many,TRBJ1-5,TRBV7-9,CASSQGPGVQPQHF,TGTGCCAGCAGCCAGGGGCCGGGCGTTCAGCCCCAGCATTTT
NA,few,TRBJ2-7,TRBV20-1,CSALWGYEQYF,TGCAGTGCTTTGTGGGGGTACGAGCAGTACTTC
NA,NA,TRBJ2-1,TRBV12-3/TRBV12-4,CASSLSLNNEQFF,TGTGCCAGCAGTTTAAGTCTTAACAATGAGCAGTTCTTC
NA,many,TRBJ2-7,TRBV6-5,CASSEGRPYEQYF,TGTGCCAGCAGTGAGGGACGTCCCTACGAGCAGTACTTC
NA,few,TRBJ2-7,TRBV5-4,CASSLISSYEQYF,TGTGCCAGCAGCTTGATAAGTTCCTACGAGCAGTACTTC
TRBD2,few,TRBJ2-1,TRBV20-1,CSARFLLAGITNEQFF,TGCAGTGCTCGATTCCTACTAGCGGGAATAACCAATGAGCAGTTCTTC
TRBD1,many,TRBJ1-1,TRBV6-6,CASSWTGGGSEAFF,TGTGCCAGCAGTTGGACAGGCGGGGGAAGTGAAGCTTTCTTT
NA,NA,TRBJ2-7,TRBV14,CASSPTPYYEQYF,TGTGCCAGCAGCCCGACTCCTTACTACGAGCAGTACTTC
TRBD2,few,TRBJ2-2,TRBV4-2,CASSLRLAANTGELFF,TGTGCCAGCAGCCTTAGACTAGCGGCGAACACCGGGGAGCTGTTTTTT
NA,few,TRBJ2-3,TRBV12-3/TRBV12-4,CASSHELLEFDTQYF,TGTGCCAGCAGCCACGAACTACTAGAGTTTGATACGCAGTATTTT
NA,few,TRBJ2-3,TRBV24-1,CATSDSTGGSGGLDTQYF,TGTGCCACCAGTGATTCAACGGGGGGCTCAGGGGGGCTAGATACGCAGTATTTT
TRBD1,few,TRBJ1-2,TRBV12-3/TRBV12-4,CARSWSGGHGYTF,TGTGCCAGGAGCTGGTCAGGGGGTCATGGCTACACCTTC
TRBD1,NA,TRBJ1-2,TRBV6-6,CASSYSPGQGDFLGGYTF,TGTGCCAGCAGTTACTCCCCGGGACAGGGGGATTTTCTAGGTGGCTACACCTTC
NA,many,TRBJ1-3,TRBV5-5,CASRQWSSGNTIYF,TGTGCCAGCCGACAGTGGAGCTCTGGAAACACCATATATTTT
TRBD2,NA,TRBJ2-2,TRBV14,CASSQAEGGRLIGELFF,TGTGCCAGCAGCCAAGCTGAGGGCGGGAGGTTGATCGGGGAGCTGTTTTTT
TRBD2,many,TRBJ2-7,TRBV27,CASSFRAGAYEQYF,TGTGCCAGCAGTTTTCGCGCGGGAGCCTACGAGCAGTACTTC
TRBD1,many,TRBJ2-3,TRBV27,CASSLSRGTGGTDTQYF,TGTGCCAGCAGTTTATCAAGGGGGACAGGTGGCACAGATACGCAGTATTTT
TRBD1,few,TRBJ2-1,TRBV6-2/TRBV6-3,CASTRGRNEQFF,TGTGCCAGCACCAGGGGGCGGAATGAGCAGTTCTTC
TRBD1,many,TRBJ1-2,TRBV5-4,CASSSGTENYGYTF,TGTGCCAGCAGCTCCGGGACAGAAAACTATGGCTACACCTTC
NA,NA,TRBJ2-2,TRBV6-5,CASSYFGSGTLPTGELFF,TGTGCCAGCAGTTATTTCGGGTCTGGGACACTTCCCACCGGGGAGCTGTTTTTT
TRBD2,many,TRBJ2-7,TRBV29-1,CSVEGASGSSYEQYF,TGCAGCGTTGAAGGGGCTAGCGGAAGCTCCTACGAGCAGTACTTC
NA,many,TRBJ2-2,TRBV29-1,CSVRTSTGELFF,TGCAGCGTCAGGACTTCTACCGGGGAGCTGTTTTTT
NA,many,TRBJ1-1,TRBV5-1,CASSLEQVFATEAFF,TGCGCCAGCAGCTTAGAACAAGTCTTCGCCACTGAAGCTTTCTTT
TRBD1,NA,TRBJ1-2,TRBV6-5,CASSYLDRGYDYGYTF,TGTGCCAGCAGTTACCTGGACAGGGGATATGACTATGGCTACACCTTC
TRBD1,NA,TRBJ2-3,TRBV20-1,CSARGEGGFTDTQYF,TGCAGTGCTAGAGGGGAAGGGGGCTTCACAGATACGCAGTATTTT
TRBD1,many,TRBJ1-2,TRBV4-1,CASRPGRAGGYGYTF,TGCGCCAGCAGACCCGGCCGGGCAGGGGGCTATGGCTACACCTTC
TRBD1,NA,TRBJ2-7,TRBV11-2,CASSKTGGEFDEQYF,TGTGCCAGCAGCAAGACAGGGGGAGAGTTCGACGAGCAGTACTTC
NA,many,TRBJ2-1,TRBV4-1,CASSQEQGYEQFF,TGCGCCAGCAGCCAAGAACAAGGCTATGAGCAGTTCTTC
NA,NA,TRBJ2-5,TRBV4-1,CASSQDMVALTFGEETQYF,TGCGCCAGCAGCCAAGATATGGTAGCCCTCACTTTTGGGGAAGAGACCCAGTACTTC
TRBD1,NA,TRBJ2-7,TRBV2,CASSTGTGPREQYF,TGTGCCAGCAGTACCGGGACAGGGCCTCGGGAGCAGTACTTC
TRBD2,few,TRBJ2-2,TRBV6-5,CASSYSGGRAGELFF,TGTGCCAGCAGTTACTCGGGAGGGAGGGCCGGGGAGCTGTTTTTT